This entry describes one TCR beta chain. Profiled with immunoSEQ multiplex PCR; TCRdb holds only in-frame clones, not every one. The table shows over 130,000 clones, with approximately 85% occurring only once. The V end lost 2 bases, the J end lost 4 bases, and 9 bases lay between the germline ends. The CDR3 length is 14 residues. The germline V gene encodes CDR1 MNHEY and CDR2 SMNVEV (reference sequence). These data are taken from a study of blood T cell repertoires in COVID-19. This chain uses TRBV27 with TRBJ2-1; possibly TRBD2 for D (6 bases). This clonotype originated in a man aged 50 to 59 with acute or convalescent COVID-19. The sequenced sample consisted of peripheral blood. CDR3 DNA: TGTGCCAGCAGTTTAGGGGGGTTTTACAATGAGCAGTTCTTC. Amino acids: CASSLGGFYNEQFF.